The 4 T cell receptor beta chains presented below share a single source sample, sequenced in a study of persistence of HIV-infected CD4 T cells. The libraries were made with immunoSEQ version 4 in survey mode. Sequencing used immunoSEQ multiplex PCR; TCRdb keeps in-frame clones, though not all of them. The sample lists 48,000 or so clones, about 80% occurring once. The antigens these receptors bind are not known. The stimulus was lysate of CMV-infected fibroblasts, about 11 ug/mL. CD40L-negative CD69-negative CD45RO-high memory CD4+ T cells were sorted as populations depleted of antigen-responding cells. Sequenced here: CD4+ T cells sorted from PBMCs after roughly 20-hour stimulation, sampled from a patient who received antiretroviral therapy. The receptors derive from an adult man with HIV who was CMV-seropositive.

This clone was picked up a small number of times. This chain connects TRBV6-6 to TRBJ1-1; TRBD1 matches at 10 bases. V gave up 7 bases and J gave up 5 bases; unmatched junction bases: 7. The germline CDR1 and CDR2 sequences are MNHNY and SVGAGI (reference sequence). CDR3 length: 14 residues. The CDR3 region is CASTPRDRGTEAFF. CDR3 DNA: TGTGCCAGCACCCCCCGGGACAGGGGAACTGAAGCTTTCTTT.

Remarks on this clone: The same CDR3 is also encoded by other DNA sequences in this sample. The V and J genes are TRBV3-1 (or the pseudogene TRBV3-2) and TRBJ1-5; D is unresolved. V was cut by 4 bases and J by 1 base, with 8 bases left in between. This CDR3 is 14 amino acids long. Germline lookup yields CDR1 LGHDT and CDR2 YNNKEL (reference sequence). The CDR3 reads CASSLGGSNQPQHF. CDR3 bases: TGTGCCAGCAGCCTGGGAGGGAGCAATCAGCCCCAGCATTTT.

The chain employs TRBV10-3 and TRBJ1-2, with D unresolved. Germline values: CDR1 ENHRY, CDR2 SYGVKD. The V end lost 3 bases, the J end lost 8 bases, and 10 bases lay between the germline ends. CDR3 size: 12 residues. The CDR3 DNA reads TGTGCCATCAGTGATGGAGATCTGGGCTACACCTTC. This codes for CAISDGDLGYTF.

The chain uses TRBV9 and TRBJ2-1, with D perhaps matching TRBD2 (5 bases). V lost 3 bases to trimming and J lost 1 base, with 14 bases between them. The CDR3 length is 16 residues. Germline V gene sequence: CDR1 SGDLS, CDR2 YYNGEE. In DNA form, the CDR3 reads TGTGCCAGCAGCGGGGAGCTCGCGGCTTCCTACAATGAGCAGTTCTTC. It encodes CASSGELAASYNEQFF.